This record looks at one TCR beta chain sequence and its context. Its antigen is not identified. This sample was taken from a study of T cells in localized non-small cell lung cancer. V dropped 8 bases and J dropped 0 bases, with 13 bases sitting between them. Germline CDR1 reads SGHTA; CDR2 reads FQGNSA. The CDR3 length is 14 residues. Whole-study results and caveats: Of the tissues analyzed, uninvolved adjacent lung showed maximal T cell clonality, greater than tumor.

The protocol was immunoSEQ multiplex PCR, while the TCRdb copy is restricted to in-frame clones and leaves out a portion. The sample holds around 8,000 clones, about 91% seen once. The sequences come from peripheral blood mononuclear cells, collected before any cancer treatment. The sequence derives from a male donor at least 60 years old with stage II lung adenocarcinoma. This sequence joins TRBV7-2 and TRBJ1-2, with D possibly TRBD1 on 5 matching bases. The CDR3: CASQRDLANYGYTF. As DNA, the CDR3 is TGTGCCAGCCAGCGGGACCTAGCTAACTATGGCTACACCTTC.